The 11 T cell receptor beta chains listed next were all sequenced from one sample in a study of blood T cell repertoires in COVID-19. Sequencing used immunoSEQ multiplex PCR; TCRdb keeps in-frame clones, though not all of them. The sample lists about 220,000 clones; around 84% were seen once. The sequencing input was peripheral blood. These receptors were taken from a human donor in a cohort sampled during active COVID-19.

This chain joins TRBV3-1 (or the pseudogene TRBV3-2) and TRBJ2-6, with 7 bases that match TRBD1. The CDR3 is made up of 16 amino acids. J lost 4 bases, V lost 3 bases, and 6 bases had no gene match. The germline gives CDR1 LGHDT, CDR2 YNNKEL (reference sequence). The DNA for the CDR3 is TGTGCCAGCAGCCAGAACAGGGGTTCCGGGGCCAACGTCCTGACTTTC. This translates into CASSQNRGSGANVLTF.

The rearrangement joins TRBV5-1 to TRBJ1-2; 10 nucleotides match TRBD1. The CDR3 consists of 15 residues. Germline V gene data show CDR1 as SGHRS and CDR2 as YFSETQ. V dropped 2 bases and J dropped 6; count of bases not matched to a gene: 7. The CDR3 sequence: CASSFPDRGQDGYTF. CDR3 bases: TGCGCCAGCAGCTTCCCCGACAGGGGGCAGGATGGCTACACCTTC.

This clone was recorded a few times. This chain joins TRBV4-3 and TRBJ1-2; no definite D call. Trimming pared 1 base from V and 2 bases from J, leaving 11 bases between. The CDR3 is 15 amino acids. Germline assignment: CDR1 LGHNA and CDR2 YSLEER. CDR3 bases: TGCGCCAGCAGCCAAGTGGATGAGGGAAACTATGGCTACACCTTC. It yields the protein CASSQVDEGNYGYTF.

Written as DNA, the CDR3 is TGTGCCAGCAGCCAGGACAGTCCGACTGGAAACACCATATATTTT. Its protein product is CASSQDSPTGNTIYF. V and J are TRBV4-2 and TRBJ1-3; D is perhaps TRBD1 (6 bases). Looked up from germline, CDR1 is LGHNA and CDR2 is YNFKEQ. This CDR3 spans 15 amino acids. V lost 3 bases and J lost 2, with 11 bases in between.

For the CDR3, the DNA is TGTGCCAGCACCCAACGACAGTTTAACAATTCACCCCTCCACTTT. This translates into CASTQRQFNNSPLHF. The rearrangement links TRBV28 to TRBJ1-6; possible D gene TRBD1, 5 bases. Germline CDR1 reads MDHEN; CDR2 reads SYDVKM. The CDR3 loop spans 15 amino acids. The ends were cut back, 7 bases at V and 7 bases at J, with 17 bases in the middle.

The rearrangement joins TRBV5-1 to TRBJ1-1, with TRBD1 matching over 8 bases. CDR1 is SGHRS, CDR2 YFSETQ, per germline. After removal of 4 bases from V and 7 bases from J, the junction contained 15 bases not matched to a gene. The CDR3 runs 16 residues. CDR3 in DNA: TGCGCCAGCAGCGGCAAGCCCGGGACAGGCCATATTGAAGCTTTCTTT. Protein sequence: CASSGKPGTGHIEAFF. The full variable domain, completed using reference TRBV5-1 and TRBJ1-1, is KAGVTQTPRYLIKTRGQQVTLSCSPISGHRSVSWYQQTPGQGLQFLFEYFSETQRNKGNFPGRFSGRQFSNSRSEMNVSTLELGDSALYLCASSGKPGTGHIEAFFGQGTRLTVV.

This chain connects TRBV5-5 to TRBJ1-2; 7 nucleotides line up with TRBD1. Germline V CDR1 and CDR2: SGHKS, YYEKEE (reference sequence). J was trimmed by 5 bases and V by 0 bases; bases with no gene match: 7. This CDR3 has 15 amino acids. CDR3 protein: CASSLAGDSSYGYTF. The CDR3 DNA sequence: TGTGCCAGCAGCTTGGCTGGGGACAGCAGTTATGGCTACACCTTC.

V gene TRBV12-5 combines with J gene TRBJ1-1; 11 bases are a match to TRBD1. The CDR3 is 17 amino acids. Germline-derived CDR1 and CDR2 are LGHNT and FRNRAP. The V and J ends lost 0 bases and 0 bases, in that order; junction bases with no gene match: 3. CDR3: CASGLVGTGGMNTEAFF. The CDR3 DNA follows: TGTGCTAGTGGTTTGGTAGGGACAGGGGGGATGAACACTGAAGCTTTCTTT.

The V gene is TRBV18, the J gene TRBJ2-7; D is perhaps TRBD2 (6 bases). V lost 8 bases to trimming and J lost 6 bases, with 17 bases between them. Looked up from germline, CDR1 is KGHSH and CDR2 is LQKENI. The CDR3 is 13 residues long. The CDR3 nucleotides read TGTGCCAGCCGAGACTCGCGGGGCGGCGAGCAGTACTTC. Translation gives CASRDSRGGEQYF.

This rearrangement joins TRBV15 to TRBJ2-1; tentatively, D is TRBD1 (6 bases). Germline V gene lookup returns CDR1 LNHNV and CDR2 YYDKDF (reference sequence). The CDR3 runs 14 residues. Deletions cut 0 bases from V and 12 bases from J, with 15 bases between. This chain's CDR3 is CATSRDPGAQGQFF. CDR3 sequence (DNA): TGTGCCACCAGCAGAGATCCAGGGGCGCAGGGGCAGTTCTTC.

The chain has TRBV2 and TRBJ1-2; maybe TRBD1 (5 bases). V lost 2 bases, J lost 4 bases, and 20 bases lay in between. Germline V CDR1 and CDR2: SNHLY, FYNNEI. The CDR3 has 17 residues. The chain's CDR3 is CASSETPEGHPPYGYTF. The CDR3 DNA sequence: TGTGCCAGCAGTGAAACGCCGGAGGGGCACCCCCCCTATGGCTACACCTTC.